This passage covers 5 T cell receptor beta chains from one sample sequenced in a study of radiation and T cells in renal cell carcinoma. The time point is: baseline pretreatment blood. The treatment denotes: 15 Gy SBRT to primary tumor, nephrectomy 4 weeks later. Profiling relied on immunoSEQ multiplex PCR, and the TCRdb table lists in-frame clones only, not all of them. The data show 150,000 or so clones, about 87% seen once. Sequenced material: blood, taken from a patient whose treatment included radiotherapy and nephrectomy. Receptors were obtained from a woman aged 70 to 79 with renal cell carcinoma.

The V gene is TRBV5-5, the J gene TRBJ2-2; the D gene could be TRBD1 or TRBD2 (5 bases each). V lost 0 bases and J 2 bases, leaving 8 bases between the germline ends. Germline values: CDR1 SGHKS, CDR2 YYEKEE (reference sequence). CDR3 length: 15 amino acids. The CDR3 spells CASSLGDLNTGELFF. The CDR3 DNA follows: TGTGCCAGCAGCTTGGGGGACCTTAACACCGGGGAGCTGTTTTTT.

V is TRBV28 and J is TRBJ2-2; D may be TRBD2 (6 bases). V was clipped by 5 bases and J by 5 bases, with 15 bases between them. CDR3 length: 15 amino acids. Germline assignment: CDR1 MDHEN and CDR2 SYDVKM. For the CDR3, the DNA is TGTGCCAGCAGTCCCTCGGGACTCTTTACCGGGGAGCTGTTTTTT. This sequence encodes CASSPSGLFTGELFF.

The chain employs TRBV5-1 and TRBJ2-4, with 7 bases identical to TRBD2. V shed 4 bases, J shed 7 bases, and the junction held 14 bases outside the gene matches. Germline-derived CDR1 and CDR2 are SGHRS and YFSETQ. CDR3 size: 16 residues. The CDR3 loop is CASSQRPTGTNNIQYF. The CDR3 region has the DNA TGCGCCAGCAGCCAAAGACCTACCGGGACTAATAACATTCAGTACTTC.

As for this clone: Other nucleotide sequences from this sample produce the same CDR3. The chain links TRBV30 to TRBJ1-5; 8 bases line up with TRBD1. Germline V CDR1 and CDR2: GTSNPN, SVGIG (reference sequence). The V and J ends lost 4 bases and 2 bases, in that order; junction bases with no gene match: 1. The CDR3 spans 13 residues. The CDR3 loop reads CAWTGGGNQPQHF. For the CDR3, the DNA is TGTGCCTGGACAGGGGGCGGCAATCAGCCCCAGCATTTT.

The chain recombines TRBV15 with TRBJ1-5; no clear D gene. The CDR3 is 15 amino acids. The V gene lost 3 bases and the J gene lost 2 bases, with 11 bases spanning the gap. Looked up from germline, CDR1 is LNHNV and CDR2 is YYDKDF (reference sequence). CDR3 sequence reads: CATSSSTEGNQPQHF. The CDR3, as DNA: TGTGCCACCAGCAGTTCGACGGAGGGCAATCAGCCCCAGCATTTT.